The rows below give T cell receptor beta chains drawn from one sample of a study of long-term antiretroviral therapy in people with HIV. The data were produced by immunoSEQ multiplex PCR, yet TCRdb's version contains in-frame clones alone and is incomplete. Seen here are tens of thousands of clones, almost 95% observed once, and the top ten hold 2.5% to 3.5%. The material sequenced was unsorted PBMCs, taken around 7.4 years after starting antiretroviral therapy. The receptors shown here come from a man in his fifties with HIV. Each CDR3 is given with its conserved first and last residue. Not all rows give a size; the values are once, few, many and, for expanded clones, a class.

V: TRBV6-1; J: TRBJ2-7; size: -; CDR3: CASEESATYEQYF
V: TRBV19; J: TRBJ1-2; size: -; CDR3: CASSMEGGRSNYGYTF
V: TRBV19; J: TRBJ1-2; size: -; CDR3: CASSRLTDNYGYTF
V: TRBV19; J: TRBJ1-4; size: -; CDR3: CASRDGGVDEKLFF
V: TRBV7-9; J: TRBJ1-3; size: -; CDR3: CASSPDISGNTIYF
V: TRBV9; J: TRBJ1-6; size: -; CDR3: CASSVDQSPNSPLHF
V: TRBV5-4; J: TRBJ2-7; size: -; CDR3: CASSSGTGPYEQYF
V: TRBV9; J: TRBJ2-3; size: -; CDR3: CASSVVERGGTDTQYF
V: TRBV19; J: TRBJ2-7; size: -; CDR3: CASSMTSGAAEQYF
V: TRBV30; J: TRBJ2-1; size: -; CDR3: CAWSVGRSNSYNEQFF
V: TRBV27; J: TRBJ1-6; size: -; CDR3: CASSLGGNSPLHF
V: TRBV11-2; J: TRBJ1-1; size: -; CDR3: CASSLVATEAFF
V: TRBV4-1; J: TRBJ2-3; size: -; CDR3: CASSQGPGTDTQYF
V: TRBV5-1; J: TRBJ2-3; size: -; CDR3: CASSVRDSGVGWDTQYF
V: TRBV6-5; J: TRBJ1-2; size: -; CDR3: CASSMTDNYGYTF
V: TRBV5-1; J: TRBJ2-2; size: -; CDR3: CASSFKAPTGSPGELFF
V: TRBV7-3; J: TRBJ2-2; size: once; CDR3: CASENTGELFF
V: TRBV7-9; J: TRBJ2-3; size: medium-sized; CDR3: CASSPPRQGTDTQYF
V: TRBV10-3; J: TRBJ1-5; size: once; CDR3: CASGANIDQPQHF
V: TRBV27; J: TRBJ2-7; size: -; CDR3: CASSLSKSSLDEQYF
V: TRBV5-4; J: TRBJ1-4; size: -; CDR3: CASSSQGRTNEKLFF
V: TRBV19; J: TRBJ2-6; size: -; CDR3: CASSMGQNSGANVLTF
V: TRBV5-1; J: TRBJ1-5; size: once; CDR3: CASSLSEGINSNQPQHF
V: TRBV4-3; J: TRBJ2-7; size: -; CDR3: CASSQDITLSYEQYF
V: TRBV2; J: TRBJ1-2; size: -; CDR3: CASSAAGREGYGYTF
V: TRBV9; J: TRBJ2-1; size: -; CDR3: CASSVGTSGYNEQFF
V: TRBV27; J: TRBJ1-4; size: -; CDR3: CASSLMGAGGKTVF
V: TRBV6-5; J: TRBJ2-2; size: -; CDR3: CASSTGTGATGELFF